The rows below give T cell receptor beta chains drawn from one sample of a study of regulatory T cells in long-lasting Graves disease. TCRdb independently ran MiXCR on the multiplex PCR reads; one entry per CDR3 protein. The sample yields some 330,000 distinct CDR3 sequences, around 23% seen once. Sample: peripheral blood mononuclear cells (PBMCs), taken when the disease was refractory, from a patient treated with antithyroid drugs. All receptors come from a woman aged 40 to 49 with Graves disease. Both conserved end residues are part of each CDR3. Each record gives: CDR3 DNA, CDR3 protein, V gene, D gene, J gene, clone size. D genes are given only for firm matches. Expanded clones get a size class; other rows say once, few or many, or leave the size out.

cdr3_nt: TGCGCCAGCAGCTGGGAAGCGGACCAAGAGACCCAGTACTTC; cdr3_aa: CASSWEADQETQYF; v_call: TRBV5-1; d_call: .; j_call: TRBJ2-5; clone_size: .
cdr3_nt: TGTGCCAGCAGCTTGGAAGCTGACTCCTACGAGCAGTACTTC; cdr3_aa: CASSLEADSYEQYF; v_call: TRBV5-5; d_call: .; j_call: TRBJ2-7; clone_size: many
cdr3_nt: TGTGCCAGCAGCTTAGACCGGACAGGGGGGGAGACCCAGTACTTC; cdr3_aa: CASSLDRTGGETQYF; v_call: TRBV7-9; d_call: TRBD1; j_call: TRBJ2-5; clone_size: few
cdr3_nt: TGTGCCAGCAGTGTCGACCACTCCTATAATTCACCCCTCCACTTT; cdr3_aa: CASSVDHSYNSPLHF; v_call: TRBV2; d_call: .; j_call: TRBJ1-6; clone_size: .
cdr3_nt: TGTGCCAGCAGTACGGCCCCCTCCCGCGAGCAGTACTTC; cdr3_aa: CASSTAPSREQYF; v_call: TRBV28; d_call: .; j_call: TRBJ2-7; clone_size: many
cdr3_nt: TGTGCCAGCAGTGAGTCTAGCGGGAGGAATGAGCAGTTCTTC; cdr3_aa: CASSESSGRNEQFF; v_call: TRBV6-1; d_call: TRBD2; j_call: TRBJ2-1; clone_size: .
cdr3_nt: TGCGCCAGCAGTGACAGGAGATCGGCCGGCTACACCTTC; cdr3_aa: CASSDRRSAGYTF; v_call: TRBV10-2; d_call: .; j_call: TRBJ1-2; clone_size: .
cdr3_nt: TGTGCCAGCAGCCGACAGACTAGCGGGAGCTACGAGCAGTACTTC; cdr3_aa: CASSRQTSGSYEQYF; v_call: TRBV13; d_call: TRBD2; j_call: TRBJ2-7; clone_size: many
cdr3_nt: TGTGCCAGCCAATGGGGGCAGGGGGCTTGGCAGCCCCAGCATTTT; cdr3_aa: CASQWGQGAWQPQHF; v_call: TRBV6-1; d_call: TRBD1; j_call: TRBJ1-5; clone_size: few
cdr3_nt: TGTGCCAGCAGTTTCGGTCCAGGGGACACTGAAGCTTTCTTT; cdr3_aa: CASSFGPGDTEAFF; v_call: TRBV7-3; d_call: .; j_call: TRBJ1-1; clone_size: many
cdr3_nt: TGTGCCAGCAGCTTGTGGCTAGCGGGAGCCAAAAACATTCAGTACTTC; cdr3_aa: CASSLWLAGAKNIQYF; v_call: TRBV5-6; d_call: TRBD2; j_call: TRBJ2-4; clone_size: .
cdr3_nt: TGTGCCAGCAGCCAAGAAGGACATCCCTTCTACGAGCAGTACTTC; cdr3_aa: CASSQEGHPFYEQYF; v_call: TRBV27; d_call: .; j_call: TRBJ2-7; clone_size: few
cdr3_nt: TGTGCCAGCAACCGAATCGGGGGATTAGCGGGAGAAGAGCAGTTCTTC; cdr3_aa: CASNRIGGLAGEEQFF; v_call: TRBV5-5; d_call: TRBD2; j_call: TRBJ2-1; clone_size: .
cdr3_nt: TGTGCCAGCAGCCCCCCCATCGGCAGTCAAGAGACCCAGTACTTC; cdr3_aa: CASSPPIGSQETQYF; v_call: TRBV7-9; d_call: .; j_call: TRBJ2-5; clone_size: .
cdr3_nt: TGTGCCAGCAGCCCGACCGATCTAAGCTCCTACGAGCAGTACTTC; cdr3_aa: CASSPTDLSSYEQYF; v_call: TRBV6-1; d_call: .; j_call: TRBJ2-7; clone_size: many
cdr3_nt: TGTGCCAGCAGTTTCTCGTGGACAGGGTCCCCCTACGAGCAGTACTTC; cdr3_aa: CASSFSWTGSPYEQYF; v_call: TRBV28; d_call: TRBD1; j_call: TRBJ2-7; clone_size: many
cdr3_nt: TGTGCCAGCAGCTCTCGGGTGAATGAAAAACTGTTTTTT; cdr3_aa: CASSSRVNEKLFF; v_call: TRBV7-6; d_call: .; j_call: TRBJ1-4; clone_size: .
cdr3_nt: TGTGCCAGTAGTACCTCGACAGGGGAGACCTACGAGCAGTACTTC; cdr3_aa: CASSTSTGETYEQYF; v_call: TRBV19; d_call: TRBD1; j_call: TRBJ2-7; clone_size: .
cdr3_nt: TGTGCCAGCAGTGAGAGGTCTGGAAACACCATATATTTT; cdr3_aa: CASSERSGNTIYF; v_call: TRBV2; d_call: .; j_call: TRBJ1-3; clone_size: many
cdr3_nt: TGTGCCAGCAGTTTATTAACAGGGGCCGCAGATACGCAGTATTTT; cdr3_aa: CASSLLTGAADTQYF; v_call: TRBV28; d_call: TRBD1; j_call: TRBJ2-3; clone_size: few
cdr3_nt: TGTGCCAGCGACAAGGGATACTATGGCTACACCTTC; cdr3_aa: CASDKGYYGYTF; v_call: TRBV2; d_call: .; j_call: TRBJ1-2; clone_size: few
cdr3_nt: TGTGCCAGCAGTTTCGACCACCCTACGAACACCGGGGAGCTGTTTTTT; cdr3_aa: CASSFDHPTNTGELFF; v_call: TRBV28; d_call: .; j_call: TRBJ2-2; clone_size: many
cdr3_nt: TGCAGTGCTACGGGACAGGCGGATCAGCCCCAGCATTTT; cdr3_aa: CSATGQADQPQHF; v_call: TRBV20-1; d_call: TRBD1; j_call: TRBJ1-5; clone_size: many
cdr3_nt: TGTGCCACCAGCAGATTTCAAGGGACTGGGGCCAACGTCCTGACTTTC; cdr3_aa: CATSRFQGTGANVLTF; v_call: TRBV15; d_call: .; j_call: TRBJ2-6; clone_size: few